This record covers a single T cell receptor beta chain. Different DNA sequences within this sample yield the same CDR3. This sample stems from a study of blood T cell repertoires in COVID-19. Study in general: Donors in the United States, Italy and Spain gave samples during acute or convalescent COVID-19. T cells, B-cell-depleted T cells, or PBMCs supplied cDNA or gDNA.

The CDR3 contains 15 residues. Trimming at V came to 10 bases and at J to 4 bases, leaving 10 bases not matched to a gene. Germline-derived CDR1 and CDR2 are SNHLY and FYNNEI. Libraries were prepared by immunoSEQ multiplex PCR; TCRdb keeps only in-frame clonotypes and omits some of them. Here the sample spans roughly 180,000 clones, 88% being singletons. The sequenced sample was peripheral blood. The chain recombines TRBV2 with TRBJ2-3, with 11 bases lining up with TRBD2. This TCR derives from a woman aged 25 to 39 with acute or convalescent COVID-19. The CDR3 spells CATIISGRAADTQYF. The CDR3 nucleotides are TGTGCCACCATAATTAGCGGGAGGGCCGCAGATACGCAGTATTTT. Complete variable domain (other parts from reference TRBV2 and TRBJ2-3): EPEVTQTPSHQVTQMGQEVILRCVPISNHLYFYWYRQILGQKVEFLVSFYNNEISEKSEIFDDQFSVERPDGSNFTLKIRSTKLEDSAMYFCATIISGRAADTQYFGPGTRLTVL.